Given below is one T cell receptor beta chain in context. Per the original methods: Amplified reference gene primers provided the basis for estimating nucleated cell counts. Only in-frame clones appear in the TCRdb table, and some are missing; sequencing was by immunoSEQ multiplex PCR. Clone size and the V and J calls come from that table; the DNA yielded D and trimming. Altogether 30,000 to 35,000 clones are present, 91% being singletons, with the ten largest covering 9.9%. The CDR3 length is 16 residues. Germline V lookup: CDR1 SGDLS, CDR2 YYNGEE. V lost 3 bases and J lost 4; bases outside the gene matches: 9. The sample originates from a study of blood T cell repertoires in COVID-19. In the study overall: Acute-phase and convalescent COVID-19 samples originated in the United States, Italy and Spain. T cells, B-cell-depleted T cells, or PBMCs supplied cDNA or gDNA.

The clonotype was recovered from a human donor with active COVID-19. The donor label of this sample is uncertain. This chain uses TRBV9 with TRBJ2-7, with 11 bases lining up with TRBD2. The specimen sequenced was peripheral blood. This chain's CDR3 is CASSAYSGGAMYEQYF. In DNA form, the CDR3 reads TGTGCCAGCAGCGCTTATAGCGGGGGGGCCATGTACGAGCAGTACTTC. The full variable domain, its missing parts supplied by reference TRBV9 and TRBJ2-7, is DSGVTQTPKHLITATGQRVTLRCSPRSGDLSVYWYQQSLDQGLQFLIQYYNGEERAKGNILERFSAQQFPDLHSELNLSSLELGDSALYFCASSAYSGGAMYEQYFGPGTRLTVT.